These 31 T cell receptor beta chains came from one sample sequenced in a study of response to subunit inactivated influenza vaccine. TCRdb reanalysed the RT-PCR reads using MiXCR and keeps one entry per CDR3 protein. The sample includes a few hundred thousand distinct CDR3 sequences, around 15% of them seen just once. The specimen comprised PBMCs from blood, sampled 12 days after vaccination. The receptors shown here come from a man in his forties or fifties who received an inactivated influenza vaccine.

This clonotype was picked up a small number of times. The chain uses TRBV3-1 and TRBJ2-2, with D uncertain. Germline CDR1 is LGHDT and CDR2 is YNNKEL (reference sequence). V was cut by 5 bases and J by 1 base, with 11 bases left in between. The CDR3 extends over 15 amino acids. CDR3 in DNA: TGTGCCAGCAGCTGGCGGACCAGGAACACCGGGGAGCTGTTTTTT. Translating it yields CASSWRTRNTGELFF.

This sequence joins TRBV12-3 or TRBV12-4 and TRBJ2-2; possible D gene TRBD2, 6 bases. CDR3 length equals 15 residues. Deletions cut 8 bases from V and 6 bases from J, with 19 bases between. CDR3 loop: CASLGEEGLAGELFF. The DNA of the CDR3 is TGTGCCAGCCTTGGGGAGGAAGGTTTGGCCGGGGAGCTGTTTTTT.

The chain combines TRBV11-2 with TRBJ2-2; 8 bases fit TRBD2. The CDR3 runs 16 residues. V shed 5 bases, J shed 2 bases, and the junction held 7 bases outside the gene matches. Germline values: CDR1 SGHAT, CDR2 FQNNGV. The CDR3 nucleotides read TGTGCCAGCAGCCTCCATAGCGGGGACAACACCGGGGAGCTGTTTTTT. This translates into CASSLHSGDNTGELFF.

The chain carries TRBV29-1 and TRBJ2-5, with TRBD2 matching 9 bases. CDR1 is SQVTM and CDR2 is ANQGSEA in the germline V gene. V lost 4 bases, J lost 5 bases, and 8 bases stayed unmatched. The CDR3 covers 14 residues. As DNA, the CDR3 is TGCAGCGTTGGCGGGAGGGCCCGTCCCGAGACCCAGTACTTC. The encoded protein is CSVGGRARPETQYF.

This clonotype came up a few times. CDR3 DNA sequence: TGTGCCAGCAGTTTATTGGGGACTTACAACACCGGGGAGCTGTTTTTT. Amino acid sequence: CASSLLGTYNTGELFF. This chain uses TRBV27 with TRBJ2-2; possibly TRBD2 for D (6 bases). Germline loops: CDR1 MNHEY, CDR2 SMNVEV (reference sequence). CDR3 length: 16 residues. V was cut by 1 base and J by 2 bases, with 11 bases left in between.

Only a few counts were recorded for this clonotype. The CDR3 reads CATSRDRTSGTIQGTYEQYF. The CDR3 nucleotides read TGTGCCACCAGCAGAGACAGGACTAGCGGGACCATCCAGGGTACCTACGAGCAGTACTTC. V is TRBV15 and J is TRBJ2-7; the match to TRBD2 covers 12 bases. The CDR3 runs 20 residues. Per germline, CDR1 LNHNV and CDR2 YYDKDF (reference sequence). V trimming: 0 bases; J trimming: 2 bases; junction bases outside the gene matches: 14. Looking up the rest from reference TRBV15 and TRBJ2-7 gives the full variable domain: DAMVIQNPRYQVTQFGKPVTLSCSQTLNHNVMYWYQQKSSQAPKLLFHYYDKDFNNEADTPDNFQSRRPNTSFCFLDIRSPGLGDTAMYLCATSRDRTSGTIQGTYEQYFGPGTRLTVT.

This clonotype was picked up many times. The CDR3 is CASSFGPNGQTYEQYF. DNA of the CDR3: TGTGCCAGCAGTTTCGGGCCCAACGGCCAAACCTACGAGCAGTACTTC. The chain employs TRBV28 and TRBJ2-7, with D unresolved. CDR3 length: 16 residues. V gave up 3 bases and J gave up 2 bases, with 17 bases separating them. From germline, CDR1 is MDHEN and CDR2 SYDVKM.

The rearrangement links TRBV6-4 to TRBJ2-3; D possibly matches TRBD1 or TRBD2 (5 bases each). This CDR3 spans 16 amino acids. Deletions cut 2 bases from V and 2 bases from J, with 14 bases between. Per the germline V gene, CDR1 is MRHNA and CDR2 is SNTAGT. The CDR3, as DNA: TGTGCCAGCAGTGACCTCATTGGGGGTCCCACAGATACGCAGTATTTT. Translated: CASSDLIGGPTDTQYF.

A few counts support this clonotype. This sequence joins TRBV5-1 and TRBJ2-7, with D possibly matching TRBD1 (5 bases). This CDR3 region has 13 residues. With 2 bases removed from V and 3 bases from J, the gap between germline ends came to 9 bases. The germline V gene has CDR1 SGHRS and CDR2 YFSETQ. The CDR3 reads CASSLLDNYEQYF. The CDR3 nucleotides read TGCGCCAGCAGCTTACTGGACAACTACGAGCAGTACTTC.

This clonotype appeared a few times. The DNA is omitted, as the CDR3 cannot be located on it reliably, and the CDR3 follows TCRdb's listing. The rearrangement links TRBV20-1 to TRBJ2-3; TRBD2, as called in the table, went unchecked against the DNA. Germline V gene lookup returns CDR1 DFQATT and CDR2 SNEGSKA (reference sequence). The CDR3 contains 16 residues when both ends are counted. The CDR3 is CSALLLSSGFTDTQYF.

The table lists this clonotype with many counts. For the CDR3, the DNA is TGCAGCGCCGAGGGGGAGTCTCTCAAGGGGGGCTACACCTTC. It yields the protein CSAEGESLKGGYTF. The chain employs TRBV29-1 and TRBJ1-2; perhaps TRBD1 as D (6 bases). CDR1 is SQVTM, CDR2 ANQGSEA, per germline. Between the trimmed V and J ends, which lost 7 bases and 8 bases, there was a span of 23 bases. This CDR3 contains 14 residues.

The chain combines TRBV3-1 with TRBJ2-7, with 9 bases identical to TRBD1. The V segment lost 0 bases and the J segment 11 bases; nucleotides outside the gene matches: 5. This CDR3 comprises 13 residues. The germline gives CDR1 LGHDT, CDR2 YNNKEL (reference sequence). The CDR3 region has the DNA TGTGCCAGCAGCCAAGATCCCGGGACAGGGAAGTACTTC. This encodes CASSQDPGTGKYF.

J is TRBJ2-1 and V is TRBV10-1; D not certain. V was trimmed by 4 bases and J by 8 bases, leaving 6 bases between them. Germline CDR1 and CDR2: WNHNN and SYGVQD (reference sequence). There are 11 residues in the CDR3. The CDR3 is CASSARDEQFF. The CDR3 DNA follows: TGCGCCAGCAGTGCCCGTGATGAGCAGTTCTTC.

The J gene is TRBJ2-7, the V gene TRBV10-2, with D tentatively TRBD2 (6 bases). This CDR3 has 15 amino acids. Between the trimmed V and J ends, which lost 6 bases and 2 bases, there was a span of 17 bases. CDR1 and CDR2 from the germline V gene are WSHSY and SAAADI. The CDR3 spells CASSVSSGGPYEQYF. The CDR3 nucleotides are TGCGCCAGCAGCGTGAGTTCCGGAGGGCCCTACGAGCAGTACTTC.

This clonotype was picked up a small number of times. This chain uses TRBV4-2 with TRBJ2-1; D is ambiguous. The CDR3 length is 15 residues. V was clipped by 0 bases and J by 10 bases, with 16 bases between them. The germline CDR1 and CDR2 sequences are LGHNA and YNFKEQ. The CDR3 protein is CASSQERPTKTEQFF. In DNA, the CDR3 is TGTGCCAGCAGCCAAGAGAGACCCACTAAGACGGAGCAGTTCTTC.

The chain is built from TRBV3-1 and TRBJ2-3; 8 nucleotides agree with TRBD2. In germline, CDR1 is LGHDT, CDR2 YNNKEL (reference sequence). CDR3 length equals 16 residues. V lost 0 bases to trimming and J lost 5 bases; unmatched junction nucleotides: 7. CDR3: CASSQDTGGRGDTQYF. The CDR3 DNA sequence: TGTGCCAGCAGCCAAGATACGGGGGGGCGAGGAGATACGCAGTATTTT.

This clonotype was observed a few times. The chain links TRBV20-1 to TRBJ2-3; TRBD1 aligns across 7 bases. CDR1 is DFQATT, CDR2 SNEGSKA, per germline (reference sequence). This CDR3 has 13 residues. V shed 4 bases, J shed 8 bases, and the junction held 9 bases outside the gene matches. The CDR3 DNA sequence: TGCAGTGCTAAGGTACCGGGACAGAGTACGCAGTATTTT. The encoded protein is CSAKVPGQSTQYF.

This chain links TRBV6-1 with TRBJ2-2; D is uncertain. This CDR3 has 14 residues. V gave up 4 bases and J gave up 1 base, with 7 bases separating them. The germline gives CDR1 MNHNS, CDR2 SASEGT. CDR3 sequence (DNA): TGTGCCAGCAGTGGGTTTAGGAACACCGGGGAGCTGTTTTTT. Protein: CASSGFRNTGELFF.

A few counts support this clonotype. The CDR3 DNA reads TGTGCCAGCAGCGCAGATCCTAGCACAGATACGCAGTATTTT. It translates to CASSADPSTDTQYF. The chain uses TRBV9 and TRBJ2-3; D uncertain. The V gene's germline CDR1 is SGDLS and CDR2 YYNGEE. Trimming cost V 3 bases and J 0 bases, with 8 bases left between them. This CDR3 contains 14 residues. Using reference TRBV9 and TRBJ2-3 for the parts outside the CDR3, the full variable domain is DSGVTQTPKHLITATGQRVTLRCSPRSGDLSVYWYQQSLDQGLQFLIQYYNGEERAKGNILERFSAQQFPDLHSELNLSSLELGDSALYFCASSADPSTDTQYFGPGTRLTVL.

The gene calls are TRBV6-2 or TRBV6-3 and TRBJ2-7; 12 bases match TRBD2. The CDR3 contains 16 residues. Germline lookup yields CDR1 MNHEY and CDR2 SVGEGT. V lost 5 bases, J lost 1 base, and 6 bases stayed unmatched. The CDR3: CASSPLGLAGSYEQYF. The CDR3 coding sequence is TGTGCCAGCAGTCCACTTGGACTAGCGGGGTCCTACGAGCAGTACTTC.

The V gene is TRBV18, the J gene TRBJ2-7; possible D gene TRBD1, 6 bases. The CDR3 sequence is 15 residues long. V lost 4 bases to trimming and J lost 2 bases, with 15 bases between them. Germline V gene lookup returns CDR1 KGHSH and CDR2 LQKENI. CDR3 residues: CASSRPEQGTYEQYF. The CDR3 coding sequence is TGTGCCAGCTCACGGCCCGAACAGGGTACCTACGAGCAGTACTTC.

V usage is TRBV25-1 and J usage is TRBJ2-3; the match to TRBD2 covers 9 bases. CDR1 and CDR2 from the germline V gene are MGHDK and SYGVNS. This CDR3 region has 15 residues. V lost 3 bases, J lost 3 bases, and 4 bases stayed unmatched. CDR3 residues: CASSESGGLTDTQYF. DNA of the CDR3: TGTGCCAGCAGTGAGAGCGGGGGGCTAACAGATACGCAGTATTTT. Variable domain in full (rest from reference TRBV25-1 and TRBJ2-3): EADIYQTPRYLVIGTGKKITLECSQTMGHDKMYWYQQDPGMELHLIHYSYGVNSTEKGDLSSESTVSRIRTEHFPLTLESARPSHTSQYLCASSESGGLTDTQYFGPGTRLTVL.

The V gene is TRBV28, the J gene TRBJ1-6, with TRBD1 as a possible D gene (5 bases). From germline, CDR1 is MDHEN and CDR2 SYDVKM. The CDR3 runs 15 residues. The ends were cut back, 7 bases at V and 5 bases at J, with 15 bases in the middle. CDR3 loop: CASTPPGINNSPLHF. In nucleotides, the CDR3 is TGTGCCAGCACCCCCCCAGGGATAAATAATTCACCCCTCCACTTT.

There are a few counts of this clonotype. The J gene is TRBJ2-3, the V gene TRBV6-6; D gene uncertain. There are 13 residues in the CDR3. V was cut by 2 bases and J by 3 bases, with 6 bases left in between. The V gene's germline CDR1 is MNHNY and CDR2 SVGAGI (reference sequence). In DNA, the CDR3 is TGTGCCAGCAGTTACACGTTTACAGATACGCAGTATTTT. Translating it yields CASSYTFTDTQYF.

The sample holds a few counts of this clonotype. The CDR3: CASSSNAEAFF. The CDR3 DNA is TGTGCCAGCTCGTCAAATGCTGAAGCTTTCTTT. V is TRBV18 and J is TRBJ1-1; D call uncertain. The V end was cut by 6 bases, the J end by 6 bases, with 8 bases between. This CDR3 is built from 11 residues. Germline V lookup: CDR1 KGHSH, CDR2 LQKENI.

In this sample, this clonotype turned up a few times. V and J are TRBV12-3 or TRBV12-4 and TRBJ1-4, with 8 bases identical to TRBD1. This CDR3 region has 15 residues. J gave up 4 bases and V 6 bases, and 7 bases lay outside the gene matches. CDR3 DNA sequence: TGTGCCAGCAGCCAAGGACAGGGCGGTAATGAAAAACTGTTTTTT. Its protein is CASSQGQGGNEKLFF.

The genes are TRBV24-1 and TRBJ2-3; 11 bases align to TRBD2. The length of the CDR3 is 14 residues. Germline assignment: CDR1 KGHDR and CDR2 SFDVKD. The trim removed 9 bases at V and 2 bases at J, leaving 3 bases unmatched. The CDR3 nucleotides are TGTGCCACCCATAGCGGGAGGGCCACAGATACGCAGTATTTT. Amino acids: CATHSGRATDTQYF.

The sample holds a few counts of this clonotype. V usage is TRBV9 and J usage is TRBJ1-1, with 8 bases aligning to TRBD1. V shed 2 bases and J 7 bases; nucleotides not matched to a gene: 7. The CDR3 sequence is 14 residues long. Germline V gene data show CDR1 as SGDLS and CDR2 as YYNGEE. CDR3 protein: CASSVGQGASEAFF. The CDR3 coding sequence is TGTGCCAGCAGCGTGGGGCAGGGGGCCAGTGAAGCTTTCTTT.

This clonotype occurred many times. The chain combines TRBV6-1 with TRBJ2-7; D not resolved. Trimming removed 5 bases from V and 3 bases from J, with 14 bases in between. Germline CDR1 reads MNHNS; CDR2 reads SASEGT. The CDR3 sequence is 14 residues long. The CDR3 DNA follows: TGTGCCAGCAGTCGGTCAGGACCCAACTACGAGCAGTACTTC. It yields the protein CASSRSGPNYEQYF.

This chain connects TRBV2 to TRBJ1-6; 7 bases match TRBD1. CDR3 length equals 13 residues. Germline lookup yields CDR1 SNHLY and CDR2 FYNNEI. V lost 10 bases to trimming and J lost 4 bases; unmatched junction nucleotides: 4. CDR3 coding DNA: TGTGCCACCTCGGGACAGTATAATTCACCCCTCCACTTT. It yields the protein CATSGQYNSPLHF.

The chain links TRBV7-2 to TRBJ2-1, with 7 bases fitting TRBD2. CDR3 length equals 16 residues. The germline V gene has CDR1 SGHTA and CDR2 FQGNSA. J was trimmed by 1 base and V by 0 bases; bases with no gene match: 3. The DNA for the CDR3 is TGTGCCAGCAGCTTAGCGGGAGCGGGATCCTACAATGAGCAGTTCTTC. Encoded protein: CASSLAGAGSYNEQFF.